The rows below give T cell receptor beta chains drawn from one sample of a study of cytotoxic CD8 clonotypes in ibrutinib-treated CLL. Method: immunoSEQ multiplex PCR; TCRdb's copy keeps in-frame clones and lacks some. The data contain some 170,000 clones, about 88% of them singletons. The sequences come from PBMCs, collected at disease progression, from a patient treated with ibrutinib. The receptor source for this set is a human donor with chronic lymphocytic leukemia. Both conserved end residues are part of each CDR3. Each record gives: CDR3 protein, CDR3 DNA, J gene, CDR3 length, D gene, V gene, clone size. The D gene is left open where the match is weak. Not every row has a clone size; where given, it reads once, few, many or a size class.

CDR3aa: CASSSGAVRPQETQYF
CDR3nt: TGTGCCAGCAGCTCGGGGGCTGTGCGCCCCCAAGAGACCCAGTACTTC
j_gene: TRBJ2-5
len: 16
d_gene: -
v_gene: TRBV7-2
abundance: -

CDR3aa: CASSRSGTGGDFTYGYTF
CDR3nt: TGTGCCAGCTCCCGCTCCGGGACAGGGGGCGATTTCACTTATGGCTACACCTTC
j_gene: TRBJ1-2
len: 18
d_gene: TRBD1
v_gene: TRBV18
abundance: -

CDR3aa: CASSQGDSNQPQHF
CDR3nt: TGCGCCAGCAGCCAAGGGGACAGTAATCAGCCCCAGCATTTT
j_gene: TRBJ1-5
len: 14
d_gene: TRBD1
v_gene: TRBV4-1
abundance: once

CDR3aa: CASSYGRQRYQETQYF
CDR3nt: TGTGCCAGCAGTTACGGGCGGCAGCGATACCAAGAGACCCAGTACTTC
j_gene: TRBJ2-5
len: 16
d_gene: -
v_gene: TRBV6-5
abundance: -

CDR3aa: CAWSLTGFTDTQYF
CDR3nt: TGTGCCTGGAGTCTGACGGGTTTCACAGATACGCAGTATTTT
j_gene: TRBJ2-3
len: 14
d_gene: -
v_gene: TRBV30
abundance: -

CDR3aa: CASSLGQAHYRTEAFF
CDR3nt: TGTGCCAGCAGCTTGGGACAGGCACATTATAGGACTGAAGCTTTCTTT
j_gene: TRBJ1-1
len: 16
d_gene: -
v_gene: TRBV5-4
abundance: -

CDR3aa: CASSRDLIYEQYF
CDR3nt: TGCGCCAGCAGCCGGGACTTGATTTACGAGCAGTACTTC
j_gene: TRBJ2-7
len: 13
d_gene: -
v_gene: TRBV5-1
abundance: few

CDR3aa: CASSQSGGGEKLFF
CDR3nt: TGTGCCAGCAGCCAATCAGGGGGCGGGGAAAAACTGTTTTTT
j_gene: TRBJ1-4
len: 14
d_gene: TRBD1
v_gene: TRBV4-2
abundance: -

CDR3aa: CASSQALRLAGGRVRNEQFF
CDR3nt: TGCGCCAGCAGCCAAGCCCTAAGACTAGCGGGAGGGAGGGTACGGAATGAGCAGTTCTTC
j_gene: TRBJ2-1
len: 20
d_gene: TRBD2
v_gene: TRBV4-1
abundance: -

CDR3aa: CAWIEEGGVETQYF
CDR3nt: TGTGCCTGGATCGAGGAGGGAGGAGTAGAGACCCAGTACTTC
j_gene: TRBJ2-5
len: 14
d_gene: -
v_gene: TRBV30
abundance: -

CDR3aa: CASSLPAVQETQYF
CDR3nt: TGTGCCAGCAGTTTACCAGCGGTACAAGAGACCCAGTACTTC
j_gene: TRBJ2-5
len: 14
d_gene: -
v_gene: TRBV28
abundance: -

CDR3aa: CASSVGIQGREKLFF
CDR3nt: TGTGCCAGCAGCGTAGGTATACAGGGGCGTGAAAAACTGTTTTTT
j_gene: TRBJ1-4
len: 15
d_gene: TRBD1
v_gene: TRBV9
abundance: -

CDR3aa: CASSLLAGGPGELFF
CDR3nt: TGTGCCAGCAGTTTACTAGCGGGAGGCCCCGGGGAGCTGTTTTTT
j_gene: TRBJ2-2
len: 15
d_gene: TRBD2
v_gene: TRBV27
abundance: -

CDR3aa: CASSLSGVYERYGYTF
CDR3nt: TGTGCCAGCAGCTTATCTGGGGTGTACGAGCGCTATGGCTACACCTTC
j_gene: TRBJ1-2
len: 16
d_gene: -
v_gene: TRBV11-2
abundance: -

CDR3aa: CSVSSGGGSEKLFF
CDR3nt: TGCAGCGTGTCCTCAGGGGGCGGATCTGAAAAACTGTTTTTT
j_gene: TRBJ1-4
len: 14
d_gene: TRBD1
v_gene: TRBV29-1
abundance: -

CDR3aa: CASRWNSGRGETQYF
CDR3nt: TGTGCCAGCAGATGGAACAGCGGGAGGGGGGAGACCCAGTACTTC
j_gene: TRBJ2-5
len: 15
d_gene: TRBD2
v_gene: TRBV11-2
abundance: -

CDR3aa: CASSLVVGQGAHEQYF
CDR3nt: TGCGCCAGCAGCTTGGTGGTCGGACAGGGGGCCCACGAGCAGTACTTC
j_gene: TRBJ2-7
len: 16
d_gene: TRBD1
v_gene: TRBV5-1
abundance: -

CDR3aa: CASSLLPGPNNEQFF
CDR3nt: TGTGCCAGCAGCTTATTGCCGGGGCCTAACAATGAGCAGTTCTTC
j_gene: TRBJ2-1
len: 15
d_gene: -
v_gene: TRBV7-3
abundance: few

CDR3aa: CASSLARGLIF
CDR3nt: TGTGCCAGCAGCTTAGCCAGGGGGCTCATCTTC
j_gene: TRBJ2-1
len: 11
d_gene: TRBD1
v_gene: TRBV11-2
abundance: -

CDR3aa: CASSLTGLAYEQYF
CDR3nt: TGTGCCAGCAGCCTCACAGGTTTGGCCTACGAGCAGTACTTC
j_gene: TRBJ2-7
len: 14
d_gene: -
v_gene: TRBV6-5
abundance: once

CDR3aa: CASSLGEYEQYF
CDR3nt: TGTGCCAGCAGCTTAGGAGAATACGAGCAGTACTTC
j_gene: TRBJ2-7
len: 12
d_gene: -
v_gene: TRBV11-3
abundance: -

CDR3aa: CASSFGSGGSNQPQHF
CDR3nt: TGCGCCAGCAGCTTTGGGAGCGGAGGTAGCAATCAGCCCCAGCATTTT
j_gene: TRBJ1-5
len: 16
d_gene: -
v_gene: TRBV5-1
abundance: once

CDR3aa: CASSLQGTGGEKLFF
CDR3nt: TGTGCCAGCAGTTTACAGGGGACAGGGGGTGAAAAACTGTTTTTT
j_gene: TRBJ1-4
len: 15
d_gene: TRBD1
v_gene: TRBV6-5
abundance: -

CDR3aa: CASSPGLMYEQYF
CDR3nt: TGTGCCAGCAGCCCCGGACTAATGTACGAGCAGTACTTC
j_gene: TRBJ2-7
len: 13
d_gene: -
v_gene: TRBV7-3
abundance: -

CDR3aa: CASSARDRGDDTQYF
CDR3nt: TGTGCCAGCAGCGCCCGGGACAGGGGGGACGATACGCAGTATTTT
j_gene: TRBJ2-3
len: 15
d_gene: TRBD1
v_gene: TRBV7-2
abundance: -

CDR3aa: CASSDGLADSTDTQYF
CDR3nt: TGCGCCAGCAGCGACGGACTAGCGGATAGCACAGATACGCAGTATTTT
j_gene: TRBJ2-3
len: 16
d_gene: TRBD2
v_gene: TRBV4-1
abundance: -

CDR3aa: CASRTGGRTKQETQYF
CDR3nt: TGTGCCAGCAGGACGGGGGGCAGAACTAAACAAGAGACCCAGTACTTC
j_gene: TRBJ2-5
len: 16
d_gene: -
v_gene: TRBV28
abundance: -

CDR3aa: CASRTEGNTGELFF
CDR3nt: TGTGCCAGCAGGACGGAGGGTAATACCGGGGAGCTGTTTTTT
j_gene: TRBJ2-2
len: 14
d_gene: -
v_gene: TRBV7-2
abundance: -

CDR3aa: CASSPQGGLAGIEGEQYF
CDR3nt: TGCGCCAGCAGCCCGCAGGGGGGACTAGCGGGGATTGAGGGCGAGCAGTACTTC
j_gene: TRBJ2-7
len: 18
d_gene: TRBD2
v_gene: TRBV4-1
abundance: -

CDR3aa: CASPRRGNDGYTF
CDR3nt: TGTGCCAGTCCAAGGCGGGGGAACGATGGCTACACCTTC
j_gene: TRBJ1-2
len: 13
d_gene: -
v_gene: TRBV19
abundance: -

CDR3aa: CSVRRAGGGGGELFF
CDR3nt: TGCAGCGTCCGGAGGGCAGGGGGCGGCGGCGGGGAGCTGTTTTTT
j_gene: TRBJ2-2
len: 15
d_gene: TRBD1
v_gene: TRBV29-1
abundance: -

CDR3aa: CASSFLAGVYEQYF
CDR3nt: TGTGCCAGCAGCTTTCTGGCGGGGGTCTACGAGCAGTACTTC
j_gene: TRBJ2-7
len: 14
d_gene: TRBD2
v_gene: TRBV7-2
abundance: -

CDR3aa: CASEIEGTNTGELFF
CDR3nt: TGTGCCAGCGAAATCGAAGGGACGAACACCGGGGAGCTGTTTTTT
j_gene: TRBJ2-2
len: 15
d_gene: -
v_gene: TRBV19
abundance: -

CDR3aa: CAVDGGRVETQYF
CDR3nt: TGTGCCGTCGACGGGGGGAGAGTAGAGACCCAGTACTTC
j_gene: TRBJ2-5
len: 13
d_gene: TRBD2
v_gene: TRBV6-6
abundance: -

CDR3aa: CASSLSGGRTNTEAFF
CDR3nt: TGCGCCAGCAGCTTGTCGGGGGGCCGGACGAACACTGAAGCTTTCTTT
j_gene: TRBJ1-1
len: 16
d_gene: -
v_gene: TRBV5-1
abundance: -

CDR3aa: CASSIDLAAYGYTF
CDR3nt: TGTGCCAGTAGTATAGATCTGGCAGCCTATGGCTACACCTTC
j_gene: TRBJ1-2
len: 14
d_gene: -
v_gene: TRBV19
abundance: -

CDR3aa: CASTPVGNTGELFF
CDR3nt: TGTGCCAGCACCCCCGTGGGGAACACCGGGGAGCTGTTTTTT
j_gene: TRBJ2-2
len: 14
d_gene: -
v_gene: TRBV7-2
abundance: -

CDR3aa: CASSVGTSGRRRGYEQYF
CDR3nt: TGTGCCAGCAGCGTAGGGACTAGCGGGAGACGGAGGGGCTACGAGCAGTACTTC
j_gene: TRBJ2-7
len: 18
d_gene: TRBD2
v_gene: TRBV9
abundance: -

CDR3aa: CSVVPGLGYTEAFF
CDR3nt: TGCAGCGTTGTACCGGGGCTAGGGTACACTGAAGCTTTCTTT
j_gene: TRBJ1-1
len: 14
d_gene: -
v_gene: TRBV29-1
abundance: few

CDR3aa: CASSLSPSYNEQFF
CDR3nt: TGTGCCAGCAGTTTATCCCCTAGCTACAATGAGCAGTTCTTC
j_gene: TRBJ2-1
len: 14
d_gene: -
v_gene: TRBV28
abundance: -

CDR3aa: CASSIRVTHEQYF
CDR3nt: TGTGCCAGTAGTATTCGGGTAACCCACGAGCAGTACTTC
j_gene: TRBJ2-7
len: 13
d_gene: -
v_gene: TRBV19
abundance: -

CDR3aa: CASSGTRGSEQFF
CDR3nt: TGTGCCAGCAGTGGAACCAGGGGTAGTGAGCAGTTCTTC
j_gene: TRBJ2-1
len: 13
d_gene: -
v_gene: TRBV6-4
abundance: -

CDR3aa: CASSPFWEPRDPNEQFF
CDR3nt: TGCGCCAGCAGCCCCTTTTGGGAGCCCCGGGACCCCAATGAGCAGTTCTTC
j_gene: TRBJ2-1
len: 17
d_gene: -
v_gene: TRBV4-3
abundance: -

CDR3aa: CASSLMLSGNTIYF
CDR3nt: TGTGCCAGCAGCTTAATGCTGTCTGGAAACACCATATATTTT
j_gene: TRBJ1-3
len: 14
d_gene: -
v_gene: TRBV7-9
abundance: -

CDR3aa: CATSKGQTSGNTIYF
CDR3nt: TGTGCCACCAGCAAAGGACAGACCTCTGGAAACACCATATATTTT
j_gene: TRBJ1-3
len: 15
d_gene: -
v_gene: TRBV15
abundance: few

CDR3aa: CASSHQTGVWTEAFF
CDR3nt: TGCGCCAGCAGCCACCAGACAGGGGTATGGACTGAAGCTTTCTTT
j_gene: TRBJ1-1
len: 15
d_gene: TRBD1
v_gene: TRBV4-3
abundance: -

CDR3aa: CASSLGTRYEAFF
CDR3nt: TGTGCCAGCAGCCTGGGGACACGGTATGAAGCTTTCTTT
j_gene: TRBJ1-1
len: 13
d_gene: -
v_gene: TRBV7-2
abundance: -

CDR3aa: CASSFGAGYNEQFF
CDR3nt: TGCGCCAGCAGCTTTGGGGCGGGTTACAATGAGCAGTTCTTC
j_gene: TRBJ2-1
len: 14
d_gene: -
v_gene: TRBV4-1
abundance: -

CDR3aa: CASSPGDIRQYF
CDR3nt: TGTGCCAGCAGCCCTGGGGACATTCGACAGTACTTC
j_gene: TRBJ2-7
len: 12
d_gene: -
v_gene: TRBV7-6
abundance: -

CDR3aa: CASLRRGPSTDTQYF
CDR3nt: TGTGCCAGCTTAAGGAGAGGTCCTAGCACAGATACGCAGTATTTT
j_gene: TRBJ2-3
len: 15
d_gene: -
v_gene: TRBV6-1
abundance: -

CDR3aa: CASSQGWDYGYTF
CDR3nt: TGTGCCAGCAGCCAAGGGTGGGACTATGGCTACACCTTC
j_gene: TRBJ1-2
len: 13
d_gene: -
v_gene: TRBV4-2
abundance: -

CDR3aa: CASSGAGGWTDTQYF
CDR3nt: TGTGCCAGCAGCGGGGCGGGAGGGTGGACAGATACGCAGTATTTT
j_gene: TRBJ2-3
len: 15
d_gene: TRBD2
v_gene: TRBV9
abundance: once

CDR3aa: CASSLKRGKRNEKLFF
CDR3nt: TGTGCCAGCAGCCTAAAGAGGGGCAAAAGGAATGAAAAACTGTTTTTT
j_gene: TRBJ1-4
len: 16
d_gene: -
v_gene: TRBV2
abundance: -

CDR3aa: CASSIPAHTEAFF
CDR3nt: TGTGCCAGTAGTATACCCGCACACACTGAAGCTTTCTTT
j_gene: TRBJ1-1
len: 13
d_gene: -
v_gene: TRBV19
abundance: -

CDR3aa: CASSLNGLAVSNEQFF
CDR3nt: TGTGCCAGCAGCTTAAACGGACTAGCGGTCAGCAATGAGCAGTTCTTC
j_gene: TRBJ2-1
len: 16
d_gene: TRBD2
v_gene: TRBV7-2
abundance: -

CDR3aa: CASSQAGFSYEQYF
CDR3nt: TGTGCCAGCAGCCAAGCGGGGTTTTCCTACGAGCAGTACTTC
j_gene: TRBJ2-7
len: 14
d_gene: TRBD2
v_gene: TRBV5-6
abundance: -

CDR3aa: CASSIGQGLAGTEQFF
CDR3nt: TGTGCCAGTAGTATAGGCCAGGGACTAGCGGGAACTGAGCAGTTCTTC
j_gene: TRBJ2-1
len: 16
d_gene: TRBD2
v_gene: TRBV19
abundance: -

CDR3aa: CASSFLGQGVYGYTF
CDR3nt: TGTGCCAGCAGCTTTTTAGGCCAGGGCGTCTATGGCTACACCTTC
j_gene: TRBJ1-2
len: 15
d_gene: -
v_gene: TRBV5-5
abundance: -